Sequencing of this TCR beta chain was carried out in a study of cytomegalovirus exposure and HLA in healthy donors. V lost 2 bases, J lost 4 bases, and 12 bases lay in between. CDR3 length: 14 residues. The germline V gene has CDR1 SGHRS and CDR2 YFSETQ. PCR amplification relied on 60 Vbeta primers (plus 13 Jbeta primers). Data came from immunoSEQ multiplex PCR; TCRdb stores just in-frame clones and leaves some out. The data contain about 180,000 clones, around 84% of them singletons. The source material was PBMCs. This clonotype was obtained from a girl aged 2-10 years in good health and CMV-seropositive. The V gene is TRBV5-1, the J gene TRBJ1-2; no reliable D call. The CDR3 region is CASSFTGVLYGYTF. DNA for the CDR3: TGCGCCAGCAGCTTTACCGGGGTACTCTATGGCTACACCTTC.